This T cell receptor beta chain emerged from a study of blood T cell repertoires in COVID-19. Study in general: Spain, Italy and the United States supplied samples that represented acute and convalescent COVID-19. The cDNA or gDNA used as material had been derived from T cells, B-cell-depleted T cells, or PBMCs.

Unmatched junction bases numbered 8, after V lost 11 bases and J lost 4 bases. Germline CDR1 and CDR2: SNHLY and FYNNEI. The CDR3 loop spans 14 amino acids. This clone has a single count. In the source study's methods: Estimated nucleated cell counts came from reference gene primer amplification. The data were produced by immunoSEQ multiplex PCR, yet TCRdb's version contains in-frame clones alone and is incomplete. V, J and clone size reflect that table, while D and trimming were determined from the DNA. The sample shows approximately 100,000 clones, roughly 82% of them seen only once. The sequence was collected from a man aged 60 to 75 with acute or convalescent COVID-19. The chain joins TRBV2 to TRBJ1-6; 7 bases line up with TRBD1. Sequences were obtained from peripheral blood. CDR3: CASRGTVYNSPLHF. The CDR3 nucleotides read TGTGCCTCCAGGGGGACAGTTTATAATTCACCCCTCCACTTT. The whole variable domain, remainder taken from reference TRBV2 and TRBJ1-6, is EPEVTQTPSHQVTQMGQEVILRCVPISNHLYFYWYRQILGQKVEFLVSFYNNEISEKSEIFDDQFSVERPDGSNFTLKIRSTKLEDSAMYFCASRGTVYNSPLHFGNGTRLTVT.